This T cell receptor beta chain emerged from a study of CD8 T cells in Susac syndrome. V gave up 3 bases and J gave up 7 bases, with 10 bases separating them. The CDR3 length is 13 residues. Germline CDR1 and CDR2: LNHDA and SQIVND (reference sequence). The CD8+ and CD4+ T cells were negatively isolated, with the TEMRA cells enriched by FACS. RNA, at about 0.45 to 1 ug, was reverse transcribed with random hexamers. Amplification of TCR beta CDR3 spanned 54 Vbeta and 13 Jbeta via immunoSEQ multiplex PCR. Each CDR3 protein gets one entry after TCRdb re-called the immunoSEQ multiplex PCR reads with MiXCR. The sample has about 300,000 distinct CDR3 sequences; about 89% are singletons.

The chain recombines TRBV19 with TRBJ2-1; D is unresolved. The sequencing input was CD8+ T cells from PBMCs. The sequence came from a human donor with multiple sclerosis. The CDR3 here is CASSIGAQNEQFF. In DNA form, the CDR3 reads TGTGCCAGTAGTATTGGAGCTCAGAATGAGCAGTTCTTC.